These 28 T cell receptor beta chains came from one sample sequenced in a study of control samples from healthy donors and cancer patients. Produced via immunoSEQ multiplex PCR; TCRdb's table is partial and in-frame only. The sample has more than 80,000 clones, 90% to 95% seen once. Source material: blood. The receptors were gathered from a man aged 18 to 30 in good health.

This chain joins TRBV30 and TRBJ1-6; 8 bases are a match to TRBD1. CDR1 and CDR2 from the germline V gene are GTSNPN and SVGIG (reference sequence). V lost 4 bases, J lost 6 bases, and 11 bases stayed unmatched. This CDR3 region has 16 residues. CDR3 region: CAWTSYRDRRNSPLHF. The DNA of the CDR3 is TGTGCCTGGACCTCATACCGGGACAGGCGTAATTCACCCCTCCACTTT.

The J gene is TRBJ1-5, the V gene TRBV24-1; D not resolved. Germline V gene lookup returns CDR1 KGHDR and CDR2 SFDVKD. This CDR3 region has 13 residues. V was shortened by 10 bases and J by 2 bases, with 11 bases between the two germline ends. This chain's CDR3 is CATSPGGNQPQHF. CDR3 in DNA: TGTGCCACATCGCCGGGTGGCAATCAGCCCCAGCATTTT.

V is TRBV10-2 and J is TRBJ2-2, with a tentative D call TRBD1 (5 bases). The CDR3 spans 13 residues. The germline gives CDR1 WSHSY, CDR2 SAAADI. V was cut by 10 bases and J by 4 bases, with 13 bases left in between. This CDR3 is CATRQGGTGELFF. CDR3 nucleotides: TGCGCCACCCGGCAGGGTGGCACCGGGGAGCTGTTTTTT.

This chain joins TRBV15 and TRBJ2-1, with 9 bases fitting TRBD2. From germline, CDR1 is LNHNV and CDR2 YYDKDF (reference sequence). The V and J ends lost 0 bases and 7 bases, in that order; junction bases with no gene match: 13. This CDR3 region has 18 residues. CDR3 region: CATSRDSVTSGPGNEQFF. CDR3 nucleotide sequence: TGTGCCACCAGCAGAGATTCGGTGACTAGCGGACCCGGGAATGAGCAGTTCTTC.

The genes are TRBV19 and TRBJ1-5; perhaps TRBD1 as D (5 bases). This CDR3 is 15 amino acids long. V shed 10 bases and J shed 6 bases, with 22 bases lying between them. Germline V gives CDR1 LNHDA, CDR2 SQIVND (reference sequence). The CDR3 loop is CATAMGGRGSQPQHF. The DNA of the CDR3 is TGTGCCACCGCTATGGGGGGGAGGGGAAGTCAGCCCCAGCATTTT.

The chain uses TRBV27 and TRBJ1-2; no firm D call. CDR1 and CDR2 from the germline V gene are MNHEY and SMNVEV (reference sequence). This CDR3 is built from 13 residues. Trimming removed 2 bases at V and 4 bases at J, with 8 bases between. Here the CDR3 reads CASSLVGGYGYTF. The CDR3 DNA reads TGTGCCAGCAGTTTAGTGGGCGGCTATGGCTACACCTTC.

This rearrangement joins TRBV6-5 to TRBJ1-1; D perhaps matches TRBD1 (5 bases). This CDR3 spans 11 amino acids. V gave up 7 bases and J gave up 8 bases, with 11 bases separating them. Germline V lookup: CDR1 MNHEY, CDR2 SVGAGI. The CDR3 loop reads CASIFEGEAFF. CDR3 coding DNA: TGTGCCAGCATCTTTGAGGGGGAAGCTTTCTTT.

The chain joins TRBV7-2 to TRBJ2-3; 11 bases map to TRBD2. J lost 4 bases, V lost 2 bases, and 8 bases had no gene match. This CDR3 region has 17 residues. Germline V gene sequence: CDR1 SGHTA, CDR2 FQGNSA. The CDR3 sequence is CASSLSLLAGVPDTQYF. CDR3 bases: TGTGCCAGCAGCTTAAGCTTACTAGCGGGAGTGCCAGATACGCAGTATTTT.

This sequence joins TRBV21-1 and TRBJ2-1; no check of the table's D call, TRBD2, against the DNA was made. TRBV21-1 is a pseudogene segment. The CDR3 spans 18 residues. CDR3 DNA: TGTGCCGTCATCGGGACTAGCGGGAGTAGGGTTGGGCACAATGAGCAGTTCTTC. Translation: CAVIGTSGSRVGHNEQFF.

The chain couples TRBV6-5 to TRBJ2-1; either TRBD1 or TRBD2 may fit D (5 bases each). Germline V gives CDR1 MNHEY, CDR2 SVGAGI. The CDR3 is made up of 15 amino acids. V lost 0 bases and J lost 8, with 14 bases in between. The CDR3 DNA reads TGTGCCAGCAGTTACTCGGCTAGGGTGGGGGATGAGCAGTTCTTC. Protein product: CASSYSARVGDEQFF.

This rearrangement joins TRBV15 to TRBJ2-5; D may match TRBD1 or TRBD2 (5 bases each). V was shortened by 0 bases and J by 7 bases, with 21 bases between the two germline ends. Germline values: CDR1 LNHNV, CDR2 YYDKDF (reference sequence). The CDR3 runs to 17 residues. CDR3 nucleotide sequence: TGTGCCACCAGCAGAGATTTTACGGGACCACCCGACGGGACCCAGTACTTC. As protein: CATSRDFTGPPDGTQYF.

This clone appeared a single time. V usage is TRBV7-9 and J usage is TRBJ1-3; D is uncertain. In germline, CDR1 is SEHNR, CDR2 FQNEAQ (reference sequence). Trimming pared 2 bases from V and 0 bases from J, leaving 5 bases between. The CDR3 totals 14 residues. The CDR3 bases are TGTGCCAGCAGCTTACAGGTCTCTGGAAACACCATATATTTT. As protein: CASSLQVSGNTIYF.

The V call is TRBV12-3 or TRBV12-4, the J call TRBJ1-1, with 7 positions matching TRBD1. The CDR3 spans 13 residues. Germline trimming cut 3 bases from V and 7 bases from J; bases unmatched to any gene: 5. In DNA form, the CDR3 reads TGTGCCAGCAGTTTCAGGACAGGAGATGAAGCTTTCTTT. This sequence encodes CASSFRTGDEAFF.

The chain joins TRBV5-6 to TRBJ2-1, with a tentative D call TRBD1 (6 bases). The germline gives CDR1 SGHDT, CDR2 YYEEEE. The V and J ends lost 1 base and 6 bases respectively, with 14 bases between them. The CDR3 has 15 amino acids. The DNA for the CDR3 is TGTGCCAGCAGCTTGAGGGGGAAACCTTTCAATGAGCAGTTCTTC. This sequence encodes CASSLRGKPFNEQFF.

The chain couples TRBV12-5 to TRBJ1-2; D is ambiguous. V was pared by 5 bases and J by 7 bases, with 17 bases between. CDR1 and CDR2 (germline): LGHNT, FRNRAP. CDR3 length: 14 amino acids. CDR3 sequence reads: CASGRFVEGFGYTF. In DNA form, the CDR3 reads TGTGCTAGTGGTCGGTTCGTGGAGGGTTTTGGCTACACCTTC.

The V gene is TRBV10-3, the J gene TRBJ2-5; D gene uncertain. This CDR3 spans 14 amino acids. Per germline, CDR1 ENHRY and CDR2 SYGVKD. Between the trimmed V and J ends, which lost 0 bases and 2 bases, there was a span of 7 bases. CDR3 loop: CAISESHGQETQYF. The CDR3 DNA sequence: TGTGCCATCAGTGAGTCCCACGGACAAGAGACCCAGTACTTC.

The sample holds a few counts of this clone. The chain has TRBV9 and TRBJ2-2; 8 bases agree with TRBD2. This CDR3 region has 16 residues. The germline V gene encodes CDR1 SGDLS and CDR2 YYNGEE. V dropped 1 base and J dropped 0; count of bases not matched to a gene: 2. The CDR3 DNA reads TGTGCCAGCAGCGTACGAGCGGGGGCGAACACCGGGGAGCTGTTTTTT. It encodes CASSVRAGANTGELFF.

This rearrangement joins TRBV5-5 to TRBJ2-7; D gene unclear. The CDR3 length is 12 residues. Germline values: CDR1 SGHKS, CDR2 YYEKEE (reference sequence). V lost 2 bases, J lost 5 bases, and 8 bases lay in between. The CDR3 loop is CASSLVGHEQYF. The CDR3 coding sequence is TGTGCCAGCAGCTTAGTAGGGCACGAGCAGTACTTC.

The rearrangement uses TRBV2 and TRBJ1-2, with D unresolved. V was clipped by 11 bases and J by 4 bases, with 23 bases between them. The length of the CDR3 is 15 residues. Germline CDR1 reads SNHLY; CDR2 reads FYNNEI. CDR3 sequence reads: CARKMGTGPIYGYTF. The DNA for the CDR3 is TGTGCCCGCAAAATGGGTACCGGGCCCATCTATGGCTACACCTTC.

V gene TRBV9 combines with J gene TRBJ2-7, with 7 positions matching TRBD2. V trimming: 4 bases; J trimming: 7 bases; junction bases outside the gene matches: 8. Germline CDR1 and CDR2: SGDLS and YYNGEE. CDR3 length: 13 residues. The CDR3 bases are TGTGCCAGCAGCTCGGGACTACTCGGGGAGCAGTACTTC. Amino acids: CASSSGLLGEQYF.

V usage is TRBV10-3 and J usage is TRBJ1-2; maybe TRBD1 (6 bases). The CDR3 extends over 16 amino acids. Trimming took off 4 bases at V and 2 bases at J, with 17 bases between the two ends. Germline V gene data show CDR1 as ENHRY and CDR2 as SYGVKD. CDR3 coding DNA: TGTGCCATCAGTGCCGACCCGGGACAACTAAACTATGGCTACACCTTC. Translated, it gives CAISADPGQLNYGYTF.

The J gene is TRBJ1-1, the V gene TRBV9, with 10 bases that match TRBD1. This CDR3 is 15 amino acids long. The V gene end was trimmed by 0 bases and the J gene end by 4 bases; junction bases not matched to a gene: 3. CDR1 and CDR2 from the germline V gene are SGDLS and YYNGEE. CDR3: CASSVGTGGGTEAFF. CDR3 sequence (DNA): TGTGCCAGCAGCGTAGGGACAGGGGGTGGCACTGAAGCTTTCTTT.

This chain links TRBV10-3 with TRBJ2-1; 10 nucleotides line up with TRBD2. Germline V lookup: CDR1 ENHRY, CDR2 SYGVKD. V gave up 5 bases and J gave up 6 bases; unmatched junction bases: 13. There are 17 residues in the CDR3. The CDR3 sequence is CAISRDASGRSGNEQFF. CDR3 bases: TGTGCCATCAGTAGAGACGCTAGCGGGAGATCAGGCAATGAGCAGTTCTTC.

J is TRBJ2-2 and V is TRBV19; a weak D match, TRBD1 (6 bases). Germline V gene sequence: CDR1 LNHDA, CDR2 SQIVND (reference sequence). V was shortened by 7 bases and J by 2 bases, with 14 bases between the two germline ends. The CDR3 runs 15 residues. The DNA of the CDR3 is TGTGCCAGTAATCCCAGGACAGCAAACACCGGGGAGCTGTTTTTT. This codes for CASNPRTANTGELFF.

The chain's CDR3 is CASSKGQGNTDTQYF. CDR3 nucleotides: TGTGCCAGCAGCAAGGGACAGGGGAACACAGATACGCAGTATTTT. The chain employs TRBV7-9 and TRBJ2-3; the match to TRBD1 covers 10 bases. The CDR3 has 15 amino acids. The V gene end was trimmed by 5 bases and the J gene end by 2 bases; junction bases not matched to a gene: 4. Germline lookup yields CDR1 SEHNR and CDR2 FQNEAQ (reference sequence).

V gene TRBV6-4 combines with J gene TRBJ1-2, with a weak D call TRBD1 (5 bases). The CDR3 extends over 13 amino acids. With 4 bases removed from V and 4 bases from J, the gap between germline ends came to 10 bases. The germline V gene encodes CDR1 MRHNA and CDR2 SNTAGT. In DNA, the CDR3 is TGTGCCAGCAGTGCTGGGACGGTCTATGGCTACACCTTC. It codes for CASSAGTVYGYTF.

CDR3 in DNA: TGTGCCAGCCACCTATGGGGTACCGGGGAGCTGTTTTTT. Translation gives CASHLWGTGELFF. This chain connects TRBV7-9 to TRBJ2-2, with D hard to call. V lost 8 bases, J lost 5 bases, and 12 bases lay in between. The CDR3 contains 13 residues. In germline, CDR1 is SEHNR, CDR2 FQNEAQ (reference sequence).

The chain has TRBV29-1 and TRBJ2-1, with 11 bases matching TRBD2. Germline V gene data show CDR1 as SQVTM and CDR2 as ANQGSEA. The trim removed 7 bases at V and 8 bases at J, leaving 16 bases unmatched. CDR3 length: 16 residues. The CDR3 bases are TGCAGCGCCTACCTTCTTAGCGGGAGGGCTCGGGATGAGCAGTTCTTC. Protein product: CSAYLLSGRARDEQFF.